This T cell receptor (beta chain) was retrieved from a study of shared clonotypes between healthy human individuals. Profiling relied on immunoSEQ multiplex PCR, and the TCRdb table lists in-frame clones only, not all of them. The table shows some 2.4 million clones, with 80% to 95% occurring only once. Germline CDR1 SGHRS, CDR2 YFSETQ. The V end was cut by 0 bases, the J end by 4 bases, with 16 bases between. The CDR3 contains 16 residues. This chain connects TRBV5-1 to TRBJ1-2; D might be TRBD1 (5 bases). The receptor was derived from a young man in good health. Some clones in this sample may be carry-over from other donors' samples. Source material: naive CD4+ T cells from PBMCs. As for subset: CD45RA+ positively selected. CDR3 DNA: TGCGCCAGCAGCTTGGATCCCAGGGAGTGGGTCTATGGCTACACCTTC. Protein: CASSLDPREWVYGYTF.